This is a list of T cell receptor beta chains from one sample in a study of blood T cells in healthy people across ages. TCRdb reanalysed the 5' RACE reads using MiXCR and keeps one entry per CDR3 protein. Of 1,300,000 or so distinct CDR3 sequences in the sample, roughly 59% were seen once. What was sequenced was blood. The receptors stem from a man younger than 30 in good health. CDR3s include the opening cysteine and the closing phenylalanine or tryptophan. Fields, in order: V gene, J gene, CDR3 protein.

TRBV11-2	TRBJ2-1	CASSLVSGTEQFF
TRBV7-6	TRBJ2-1	CASSFTRGTGATSSSYNEQFF
TRBV6-6	TRBJ2-6	CASTVTGAGANVLTF
TRBV27	TRBJ2-7	CASSSMPAQAIYEQYF
TRBV4-2	TRBJ2-7	CASSQDRTTYEQYF
TRBV6-5	TRBJ2-7	CASSYSARGVYYEQYF
TRBV7-2	TRBJ1-2	CASSLRTGGDYGYTF
TRBV20-1	TRBJ2-7	CSARDGGSVDEQYF
TRBV20-1	TRBJ2-1	CSARASESSYNEQFF
TRBV7-8	TRBJ2-1	CASSPHRDKLQTSPYNEQFF
TRBV12-3/TRBV12-4	TRBJ2-3	CASRSRDTLADTQYF
TRBV7-9	TRBJ1-2	CASSLIRGLYGYTF
TRBV28	TRBJ2-1	CASSRLRVQIDNEQFF
TRBV10-3	TRBJ2-1	CAISESGKGYNEQFF
TRBV4-3	TRBJ2-3	CASSQIVASGGLASTDTQYF
TRBV7-2	TRBJ2-1	CASSSGTLRGEQFF
TRBV7-9	TRBJ2-1	CASRVRAIGDEQFF
TRBV7-9	TRBJ1-4	CASSLTQGATNEKLFF
TRBV4-1	TRBJ2-5	CASSHSSGPRRYKQYF
TRBV25-1	TRBJ2-7	CATTRDRHPYEQYF
TRBV6-1	TRBJ2-7	CASSGTRSYEQYF
TRBV20-1	TRBJ2-7	CSARKFDTYEQYF
TRBV5-1	TRBJ2-1	CASSLDSMDNEQFF
TRBV6-2/TRBV6-3	TRBJ2-1	CASSYPSGEVYNEQFF
TRBV27	TRBJ2-4	CASSSGTGTAQNIQYF
TRBV7-2	NA	CASSQTSGRAHEQYF
TRBV7-9	TRBJ2-3	CASSLILTDTQYF
TRBV20-1	TRBJ2-3	CSAEGAGGADTQYF
TRBV15	TRBJ2-1	CATSSGPNNEQFF
TRBV29-1	TRBJ2-1	CSVDFRDVYNEQFF
TRBV7-2	TRBJ2-1	CASSSGLLREQFF
TRBV5-1	TRBJ1-4	CASSLGGNSRGLFF
TRBV27	TRBJ1-2	CASSFRQGEGYTF
TRBV20-1	TRBJ2-7	CSARGLNEQYF
TRBV9	TRBJ2-1	CASSVLALGAHEQFF
TRBV27	TRBJ1-4	CASSTTGGRTNEKLFF
TRBV4-3	TRBJ2-5	CASSQEFRDRQETQYF
TRBV6-2/TRBV6-3	TRBJ1-2	CASSSFGVTGYGYGYTF
TRBV4-1	TRBJ1-1	CASTPLFGPNTEAFF
TRBV13	TRBJ2-2	CASTGPPREGDTGELFF
TRBV4-1	TRBJ2-7	CASSQDGQGTGLYEQYF
TRBV20-1	NA	CSARDLDRGHGIEQYF
TRBV5-1	TRBJ2-7	CASRIGTHLTYEQYF